This is a list of T cell receptor beta chains from one sample in a study of blood T cell repertoires in COVID-19. Libraries were prepared by immunoSEQ multiplex PCR; TCRdb keeps only in-frame clonotypes and omits some of them. Of 120,000 or so clones listed, 85% are singletons. Sequencing was performed on peripheral blood. These receptors all come from a man older than 75 with active or convalescent COVID-19. Both conserved end residues are part of each CDR3.

J: TRBJ2-2; V: TRBV7-9; CDR3: CASSLTSGRAGELFF
J: TRBJ1-2; V: TRBV19; CDR3: CASSIRGYGYTF
J: TRBJ1-2; V: TRBV11-1; CDR3: CASSDSQGSRGYTF
J: TRBJ1-5; V: TRBV3-1/TRBV3-2; CDR3: CASSGQGGSNQPQHF
J: TRBJ2-3; V: TRBV28; CDR3: CASRSGLAGGYTQYF
J: TRBJ1-6; V: TRBV5-1; CDR3: CASSLKGDRVFSPLHF
J: TRBJ2-1; V: TRBV6-5; CDR3: CASRQGVRNNEQFF
J: TRBJ1-1; V: TRBV2; CDR3: CASSGYRTEAFF
J: TRBJ1-2; V: TRBV7-2; CDR3: CASSLGTAYGYTF
J: TRBJ2-2; V: TRBV27; CDR3: CASSLGTGGTNTGELFF
J: TRBJ2-3; V: TRBV9; CDR3: CASSVVDAPGTDTQYF
J: TRBJ2-2; V: TRBV19; CDR3: CASSSGSNTGELFF
J: TRBJ2-7; V: TRBV5-1; CDR3: CASSSMGQNYEQYF
J: TRBJ1-3; V: TRBV6-5; CDR3: CASSPPPGSGNTIYF
J: TRBJ2-2; V: TRBV2; CDR3: CAKHDLAGESGELFF
J: TRBJ2-1; V: TRBV30; CDR3: CAWMSEAGNEQFF
J: TRBJ2-1; V: TRBV9; CDR3: CASSARDSYSSYNEQFF
J: TRBJ2-2; V: TRBV5-1; CDR3: CASSQGTSRANTGELFF
J: TRBJ2-7; V: TRBV3-1/TRBV3-2; CDR3: CASSSSGRYEQYF
J: TRBJ2-3; V: TRBV9; CDR3: CASSVGGSGTDTQYF
J: TRBJ1-4; V: TRBV4-2; CDR3: CASTLGGGPTNEKLFF
J: TRBJ1-3; V: TRBV11-2; CDR3: CASSLGTGRNTIYF
J: TRBJ2-5; V: TRBV7-2; CDR3: CASSLVVRSQGIETQYF
J: TRBJ1-6; V: TRBV19; CDR3: CASSPHGSSYNSPLHF
J: TRBJ1-1; V: TRBV7-9; CDR3: CASSLAGANTEAFF
J: TRBJ1-1; V: TRBV5-1; CDR3: CASSLDDRSEAFF
J: TRBJ2-5; V: TRBV7-9; CDR3: CASAPVSGETQYF
J: TRBJ2-3; V: TRBV5-1; CDR3: CASSLVGTDNTDTQYF
J: TRBJ2-2; V: TRBV3-1/TRBV3-2; CDR3: CASSPGWVTGELFF
J: TRBJ2-7; V: TRBV3-1/TRBV3-2; CDR3: CASSLAGSKVYEQYF
J: TRBJ2-1; V: TRBV6-5; CDR3: CASSQERGRAVNFF
J: TRBJ1-1; V: TRBV6-5; CDR3: CASAPGLQNTEAFF
J: TRBJ2-7; V: TRBV10-3; CDR3: CATTGGIDEQYF
J: TRBJ2-1; V: TRBV7-7; CDR3: CASSPTSGDLNEQFF
J: TRBJ2-1; V: TRBV19; CDR3: CASRGLAGADYNEQFF
J: TRBJ1-2; V: TRBV15; CDR3: CATSRSGGYGYTF
J: TRBJ1-6; V: TRBV19; CDR3: CASRLQGENSPLHF
J: TRBJ2-1; V: TRBV7-3; CDR3: CASSLNRGDLLNEQFF
J: TRBJ2-7; V: TRBV19; CDR3: CASSLDRPYEQYF
J: TRBJ1-2; V: TRBV19; CDR3: CASIRDRRGNYGYTF
J: TRBJ2-7; V: TRBV5-1; CDR3: CASSHGQGGYEQYF
J: TRBJ2-7; V: TRBV7-3; CDR3: CASSLGTSGVGEQYF